The 19 T cell receptor beta chains below come from one sample, sequenced in a study of CD8 T cells in Susac syndrome. Reverse transcription of 0.5 to 1 ug RNA was performed with random hexamers. One entry per CDR3 protein results from TCRdb running MiXCR on the immunoSEQ multiplex PCR reads. Of approximately 120,000 distinct CDR3 sequences listed, over 85% are singletons. Sequencing was done on a sample of CD8+ T cells from PBMCs. The receptors here all came from a human donor with multiple sclerosis.

V gene TRBV11-2 combines with J gene TRBJ2-4; D call uncertain. This CDR3 has 16 residues. The V gene lost 1 base and the J gene lost 0 bases, with 10 bases spanning the gap. CDR1 is SGHAT, CDR2 FQNNGV, per germline. This CDR3 is CASSLVSHLAKNIQYF. The DNA of the CDR3 is TGTGCCAGCAGCTTAGTGTCCCACCTAGCCAAAAACATTCAGTACTTC.

The V and J genes are TRBV10-3 and TRBJ1-1; no clear D gene. Trimming stripped 2 bases from V and 4 bases from J, with 2 bases between. The CDR3 consists of 11 residues. Germline V CDR1 and CDR2: ENHRY, SYGVKD. The CDR3 nucleotides are TGTGCCATCAGTGAGAGCACTGAAGCTTTCTTT. It codes for CAISESTEAFF.

The chain carries TRBV12-3 or TRBV12-4 and TRBJ1-2; D is undetermined. Trimming pared 5 bases from V and 6 bases from J, leaving 25 bases between. The CDR3 is 17 amino acids. The CDR3 region is CASSPHSRVEGPHGYTF. The CDR3 bases are TGTGCCAGCAGTCCCCACAGTCGCGTTGAGGGCCCTCATGGCTACACCTTC.

This chain links TRBV19 with TRBJ2-7; the match to TRBD2 covers 7 bases. Germline V gene lookup returns CDR1 LNHDA and CDR2 SQIVND (reference sequence). J gave up 6 bases and V 4 bases, and 6 bases lay outside the gene matches. The CDR3 sequence is 13 residues long. The CDR3 is CASSTGRVPEQYF. The CDR3 DNA reads TGTGCCAGTAGTACTGGGAGGGTTCCCGAGCAGTACTTC. The variable domain in full, completed from reference TRBV19 and TRBJ2-7, reads DGGITQSPKYLFRKEGQNVTLSCEQNLNHDAMYWYRQDPGQGLRLIYYSQIVNDFQKGDIAEGYSVSREKKESFPLTVTSAQKNPTAFYLCASSTGRVPEQYFGPGTRLTVT.

The V call is TRBV5-6, the J call TRBJ1-5; maybe TRBD1 (5 bases). V shed 4 bases and J shed 5 bases, with 10 bases lying between them. CDR1 and CDR2 from the germline V gene are SGHDT and YYEEEE. The CDR3 spans 13 residues. In DNA, the CDR3 is TGTGCCAGCAGCGAGGGACCCTATCAGCCCCAGCATTTT. Protein: CASSEGPYQPQHF.

The rearrangement links TRBV2 to TRBJ2-1; no clear D. The V and J ends lost 3 bases and 9 bases respectively, with 9 bases between them. Germline values: CDR1 SNHLY, CDR2 FYNNEI. The CDR3 covers 12 residues. CDR3 protein: CASSDLRGEQFF. CDR3 sequence (DNA): TGTGCCAGCAGTGATTTACGAGGTGAGCAGTTCTTC.

This sequence joins TRBV15 and TRBJ1-4; tentatively, D is TRBD1 (5 bases). This CDR3 comprises 15 residues. Germline V gene data show CDR1 as LNHNV and CDR2 as YYDKDF (reference sequence). The V and J ends lost 0 bases and 6 bases respectively, with 11 bases between them. The CDR3 sequence: CATSRDWGDDEKLFF. DNA for the CDR3: TGTGCCACCAGCAGAGATTGGGGGGACGATGAAAAACTGTTTTTT.

The rearrangement links TRBV5-1 to TRBJ1-4; TRBD1 agrees at 10 bases. The CDR3 spans 13 residues. After removal of 7 bases from V and 4 bases from J, the junction contained 1 base not matched to a gene. Looked up from germline, CDR1 is SGHRS and CDR2 is YFSETQ. This CDR3 reads CASGQGGNEKLFF. CDR3 nucleotide sequence: TGCGCCAGCGGACAGGGGGGTAATGAAAAACTGTTTTTT.

The CDR3 protein is CASSLGTDNQPQHF. The DNA for the CDR3 is TGTGCCAGCAGCTTAGGTACAGACAATCAGCCCCAGCATTTT. The chain is built from TRBV7-9 and TRBJ1-5, with D uncertain. Germline values: CDR1 SEHNR, CDR2 FQNEAQ (reference sequence). This CDR3 has 14 amino acids. Trimming pared 1 base from V and 3 bases from J, leaving 7 bases between.

J is TRBJ2-5 and V is TRBV6-5, with D perhaps TRBD2 (7 bases). This CDR3 has 13 amino acids. The V end was cut by 7 bases, the J end by 4 bases, with 13 bases between. Germline CDR1 and CDR2: MNHEY and SVGAGI. CDR3 region: CASTLRGGETQYF. The CDR3 DNA is TGTGCCAGCACCCTGAGGGGGGGAGAGACCCAGTACTTC.

The CDR3 DNA sequence: TGCAGTGCTAGAGATCTGGTAGGGGGCCCTGGTCAGCCCCAGCATTTT. This sequence encodes CSARDLVGGPGQPQHF. The chain recombines TRBV20-1 with TRBJ1-5; 7 bases agree with TRBD1. Germline CDR1 DFQATT, CDR2 SNEGSKA (reference sequence). CDR3 length equals 16 residues. The V gene end was trimmed by 0 bases and the J gene end by 6 bases; junction bases not matched to a gene: 11.

The V call is TRBV14, the J call TRBJ1-6, with 8 nucleotides matching TRBD1. CDR1 is SGHDN and CDR2 is FVKESK in the germline V gene. J lost 9 bases, V lost 3 bases, and 4 bases had no gene match. This CDR3 comprises 14 residues. The DNA for the CDR3 is TGTGCCAGCAGCCAGTCAGGGGGCGCTTCACCCCTCCACTTT. Its protein product is CASSQSGGASPLHF.

This clonotype has just one count. J is TRBJ2-1 and V is TRBV29-1; 9 nucleotides agree with TRBD2. The CDR3 is 13 residues long. CDR1 is SQVTM and CDR2 is ANQGSEA in the germline V gene. The junction had 2 bases not matched to a gene; V was cut back by 4 bases and J by 4 bases. This CDR3 is CSVAGLAYNEQFF. For the CDR3, the DNA is TGCAGCGTTGCTGGACTAGCGTACAATGAGCAGTTCTTC.

The gene calls are TRBV5-4 and TRBJ2-1; D not resolved. This CDR3 has 12 amino acids. Germline V gives CDR1 SGHNT, CDR2 YYREEE (reference sequence). Trimming cost V 4 bases and J 7 bases, with 9 bases left between them. DNA for the CDR3: TGTGCCAGCAGCGGGTCTGGTAATGAGCAGTTCTTC. It codes for CASSGSGNEQFF.

DNA for the CDR3: TGTGCCAGCAGCATCTCACTGGACAGGGACGACTATGGCTACACCTTC. Its translation is CASSISLDRDDYGYTF. The chain carries TRBV7-2 and TRBJ1-2; 8 bases are a match to TRBD1. This CDR3 has 16 residues. V shed 5 bases, J shed 3 bases, and the junction held 11 bases outside the gene matches. Germline-derived CDR1 and CDR2 are SGHTA and FQGNSA. Full variable domain (outside the CDR3, taken from reference TRBV7-2 and TRBJ1-2): GAGVSQSPSNKVTEKGKDVELRCDPISGHTALYWYRQSLGQGLEFLIYFQGNSAPDKSGLPSDRFSAERTGGSVSTLTIQRTQQEDSAVYLCASSISLDRDDYGYTFGSGTRLTVV.

V is TRBV9 and J is TRBJ2-1; D ambiguous. The germline V gene has CDR1 SGDLS and CDR2 YYNGEE. V was cut by 4 bases and J by 9 bases, with 11 bases left in between. The CDR3 length is 12 residues. The CDR3 DNA reads as TGTGCCAGCAGCATTGGGCGAGGTGAGCAGTTCTTC. This gives the protein CASSIGRGEQFF.

CDR3 protein: CASSFVRIGANTGELFF. Here the CDR3 DNA reads TGTGCCAGCAGCTTCGTCAGGATAGGTGCGAACACCGGGGAGCTGTTTTTT. The chain couples TRBV5-5 to TRBJ2-2; no definite D call. The length of the CDR3 is 17 residues. V dropped 2 bases and J dropped 0 bases, with 14 bases sitting between them. Germline-derived CDR1 and CDR2 are SGHKS and YYEKEE (reference sequence).

V usage is TRBV19 and J usage is TRBJ1-1; 9 nucleotides align to TRBD1. The length of the CDR3 is 15 residues. J lost 0 bases, V lost 5 bases, and 4 bases had no gene match. The germline V gene encodes CDR1 LNHDA and CDR2 SQIVND (reference sequence). The DNA of the CDR3 is TGTGCCAGTAGTCTACAGGGGGCATTGAACACTGAAGCTTTCTTT. Translated, it gives CASSLQGALNTEAFF.

The chain links TRBV7-9 to TRBJ1-5; no reliable D call. Trimming shortened V by 10 bases and J by 9 bases, and 4 bases separated the two germline ends. CDR1 is SEHNR, CDR2 FQNEAQ, per germline (reference sequence). The CDR3 runs to 8 residues. CDR3 bases: TGTGCCATGCCGCCCCAGCATTTT. As protein: CAMPPQHF.